Listed here are 9 T cell receptor beta chains from one sample, sequenced in a study of cytomegalovirus exposure and HLA in healthy donors. Vbeta (60) and Jbeta (13) primers were used in the PCR. Measured with immunoSEQ multiplex PCR; TCRdb has only the in-frame clones, and not every one. The table includes a few hundred thousand clones, 80% detected once. Specimen: PBMCs. These receptors were taken from a girl aged 2 to 10 in good health and CMV-seronegative.

Only a few counts were recorded for this clone. This chain joins TRBV9 and TRBJ2-4; 9 positions agree with TRBD1. The CDR3 totals 18 residues. Per germline, CDR1 SGDLS and CDR2 YYNGEE. V lost 1 base, J lost 3 bases, and 11 bases stayed unmatched. This CDR3 reads CASSVSVDRGSGKNIQYF. CDR3 DNA sequence: TGTGCCAGCAGCGTAAGTGTGGACAGGGGAAGTGGCAAAAACATTCAGTACTTC.

The chain links TRBV11-2 to TRBJ2-1, with D possibly matching TRBD2 (5 bases). The CDR3 spans 13 residues. Trimming stripped 8 bases from V and 6 bases from J, with 14 bases between. Germline CDR1 is SGHAT and CDR2 is FQNNGV. Here the CDR3 reads CASCLGGLNEQFF. The DNA for the CDR3 is TGTGCCAGCTGTCTCGGTGGACTCAATGAGCAGTTCTTC.

The chain recombines TRBV28 with TRBJ1-1, with D perhaps TRBD1 (5 bases). The CDR3 is 14 residues long. The germline V gene has CDR1 MDHEN and CDR2 SYDVKM. V was cut by 1 base and J by 7 bases, with 13 bases left in between. This CDR3 reads CASSLFQGGREAFF. CDR3 DNA sequence: TGTGCCAGCAGTTTATTCCAGGGCGGTCGTGAAGCTTTCTTT.

This clone appeared a few times. The rearrangement joins TRBV25-1 to TRBJ2-2, with D perhaps matching TRBD2 (6 bases). The CDR3 totals 13 residues. CDR1 is MGHDK and CDR2 is SYGVNS in the germline V gene. Between the trimmed V and J ends, which lost 2 bases and 6 bases, there was a span of 7 bases. Here the CDR3 DNA reads TGTGCCAGCAGTGAAGGGGAGGCCGGGGAGCTGTTTTTT. This translates into CASSEGEAGELFF.

The rearrangement joins TRBV2 to TRBJ2-1; perhaps TRBD2 as D (6 bases). With 8 bases removed from V and 8 bases from J, the gap between germline ends came to 22 bases. Per the germline V gene, CDR1 is SNHLY and CDR2 is FYNNEI. The CDR3 is made up of 15 amino acids. The CDR3: CASSEGLTLPDEQFF. In DNA form, the CDR3 reads TGTGCCAGCTCTGAAGGACTAACCCTACCAGATGAGCAGTTCTTC.

The genes are TRBV6-1 and TRBJ1-1, with 9 bases aligning to TRBD1. The CDR3 covers 15 residues. Germline CDR1 reads MNHNS; CDR2 reads SASEGT. The ends lost 5 bases at V and 5 bases at J; junction bases unmatched: 9. Here the CDR3 reads CASSHGQGKRTEAFF. The CDR3 bases are TGTGCCAGCAGTCACGGACAGGGGAAGAGGACTGAAGCTTTCTTT.

This chain joins TRBV4-2 and TRBJ2-1; the match to TRBD2 covers 10 bases. In germline, CDR1 is LGHNA, CDR2 YNFKEQ. CDR3 length: 16 amino acids. V trimming: 0 bases; J trimming: 12 bases; junction bases outside the gene matches: 11. The CDR3 DNA follows: TGTGCCAGCAGCCAAGAGACGCTAGCGGGAGTTCTTGGGCAGTTCTTC. Its translation is CASSQETLAGVLGQFF.

This chain uses TRBV6-1 with TRBJ2-1, with TRBD2 identical over 10 bases. This CDR3 comprises 18 residues. In germline, CDR1 is MNHNS, CDR2 SASEGT. Unmatched junction bases numbered 16, after V lost 2 bases and J lost 9 bases. This chain's CDR3 is CASSEWGTTLLAGSEQFF. The CDR3 DNA reads TGTGCCAGCAGTGAATGGGGGACCACCTTACTAGCGGGGTCTGAGCAGTTCTTC.

This chain joins TRBV6-5 and TRBJ1-1, with D hard to call. CDR1 and CDR2 from the germline V gene are MNHEY and SVGAGI. The CDR3 runs to 14 residues. V was trimmed by 3 bases and J by 4 bases, leaving 12 bases between them. CDR3 coding DNA: TGTGCCAGCAGTTATATTACACCAAGCACTGAAGCTTTCTTT. This codes for CASSYITPSTEAFF.